The text below deals with one T cell receptor beta chain. The sample belongs to a study of blood T cell repertoires in COVID-19. Per the study methods: It was from reference gene primer amplification that nucleated cell counts were estimated. Libraries were prepared by immunoSEQ multiplex PCR; TCRdb keeps only in-frame clonotypes and omits some of them. That table furnishes V, J and clone size, whereas the DNA furnished D and trimming. The sample has roughly 500,000 clones, roughly 87% seen once. V lost 6 bases and J lost 1; bases outside the gene matches: 3. This CDR3 contains 15 residues. Germline V gene data show CDR1 as LNHDA and CDR2 as SQIVND (reference sequence).

The receptor was isolated from a man aged 18 to 35 with COVID-19, enrolled during active disease. This chain connects TRBV19 to TRBJ2-3, with 11 bases fitting TRBD2. Input material: peripheral blood. CDR3 region: CASSNSGGGTDTQYF. CDR3 DNA: TGTGCCAGTAGCAATAGCGGGGGGGGCACAGATACGCAGTATTTT.